The 15 T cell receptor beta chains reported below all come from one sample, sequenced in a study of immune characterization of retroperitoneal liposarcoma. TCRdb called the PCR reads again in MiXCR, with one record for every CDR3 protein. The sample yields around 10,000 distinct CDR3 sequences, roughly 53% seen once. Source material: tumor tissue. These receptors were collected from a female donor with retroperitoneal liposarcoma.

By sample share, this clonotype is medium-sized. The rearrangement joins TRBV6-1 to TRBJ2-1; 11 bases match TRBD2. CDR1 is MNHNS and CDR2 is SASEGT in the germline V gene. The CDR3 sequence is 13 residues long. V trimming: 11 bases; J trimming: 7 bases; junction bases outside the gene matches: 7. CDR3 protein: CAGRLAGRNEQFF. CDR3 DNA sequence: TGTGCCGGCCGACTAGCGGGAAGGAATGAGCAGTTCTTC.

The chain joins TRBV6-1 to TRBJ2-7; 12 nucleotides match TRBD2. With the DNA end fitting TRBJ2-1 better, the J assignment may be wrong. The CDR3 totals 15 residues. CDR1 and CDR2 (germline): MNHNS, SASEGT. The CDR3 coding sequence is TGTGCCAGCAGTGAACGACTAGCGGGGGCGTACGGGCAGTTCTTC. Amino acid sequence: CASSERLAGAYGQFF.

The genes are TRBV6-8 and TRBJ2-5, with TRBD2 identical over 12 bases. CDR1 and CDR2 (germline): MNHGY, SAAAGT. The CDR3 is made up of 16 amino acids. V lost 6 bases and J lost 7; bases outside the gene matches: 12. The CDR3 loop reads CASRLLAGGADATQYF. In DNA, the CDR3 is TGTGCCAGCAGGCTCCTAGCGGGAGGGGCTGATGCGACCCAGTACTTC.

The CDR3 is CASSPIATEAFF. CDR3 nucleotides: TGTGCCAGCAGCCCGATCGCTACTGAAGCTTTCTTT. The chain couples TRBV7-6 to TRBJ1-1; D uncertain. The CDR3 runs to 12 residues. The germline gives CDR1 SGHVS, CDR2 FNYEAQ. With 5 bases removed from V and 5 bases from J, the gap between germline ends came to 9 bases. The full variable domain, with the rest looked up from reference TRBV7-6 and TRBJ1-1, is GAGVSQSPRYKVTKRGQDVALRCDPISGHVSLYWYRQALGQGPEFLTYFNYEAQQDKSGLPNDRFSAERPEGSISTLTIQRTEQRDSAMYRCASSPIATEAFFGQGTRLTVV.

Worth noting for this clonotype: One base away lies a much larger clone, so this may be a sequencing read error. This chain joins TRBV28 and TRBJ2-1; TRBD2 agrees at 12 bases. From germline, CDR1 is MDHEN and CDR2 SYDVKM. The CDR3 has 16 amino acids. Here the CDR3 reads CASSFLAGGPFNEQLF. The CDR3 nucleotides read TGTGCCAGCAGTTTCCTAGCGGGAGGGCCCTTCAATGAGCAGCTCTTC.

The rearrangement links TRBV6-5 to TRBJ2-4; D is unresolved. The length of the CDR3 is 17 residues. CDR1 and CDR2 (germline): MNHEY, SVGAGI. V gave up 0 bases and J gave up 2 bases, with 14 bases separating them. The CDR3 loop is CASSYSPPGSTKNIQYF. CDR3 in DNA: TGTGCCAGCAGTTACTCTCCACCCGGGTCGACCAAAAACATTCAGTACTTC.

This clonotype was counted only a few times. This chain links TRBV11-3 with TRBJ2-1; 11 bases align to TRBD2. The CDR3 is made up of 17 amino acids. The V segment lost 2 bases and the J segment 9 bases; nucleotides outside the gene matches: 12. CDR1 is SGHNT and CDR2 is YENEEA in the germline V gene. The chain's CDR3 is CASSLLSGGAKVSEQFF. As DNA, the CDR3 is TGTGCCAGCAGCTTACTTAGCGGGGGGGCCAAAGTTAGTGAGCAGTTCTTC.

This clonotype is medium-sized by share. Written as DNA, the CDR3 is TGTGCCAGCAGTGAGAGGCCGGGACTAGAAGGTGAGCAGTACTTC. Translating it yields CASSERPGLEGEQYF. The chain is built from TRBV6-1 and TRBJ2-5; TRBD2 matches 8 bases. Looked up from germline, CDR1 is MNHNS and CDR2 is SASEGT. This CDR3 contains 15 residues. Trimming removed 3 bases from V and 11 bases from J; junction bases left unmatched: 14.

In this sample, this clonotype turned up once. The V gene is TRBV11-3, the J gene TRBJ2-1; D is perhaps TRBD2 (5 bases). CDR3 length equals 15 residues. The ends were cut back, 5 bases at V and 8 bases at J, with 19 bases in the middle. CDR1 and CDR2 from the germline V gene are SGHNT and YENEEA. This chain's CDR3 is CASSPRGSFLDEQFF. DNA for the CDR3: TGTGCCAGCAGCCCCCGGGGATCCTTTCTCGATGAGCAGTTCTTC.

The rearrangement joins TRBV30 to TRBJ2-7; 10 bases line up with TRBD2. Germline V gene sequence: CDR1 GTSNPN, CDR2 SVGIG (reference sequence). The CDR3 has 15 residues. With 5 bases clipped from V and 3 bases from J, the junction kept 10 bases outside the gene matches. The CDR3 protein is CAWADPGLAIYEQYF. CDR3 nucleotides: TGTGCCTGGGCGGATCCGGGACTAGCGATCTACGAGCAGTACTTC.

This clonotype is a singleton in its sample. The V gene is TRBV4-3, the J gene TRBJ1-4; the match to TRBD1 covers 7 bases. CDR1 is LGHNA, CDR2 YSLEER, per germline. The CDR3 is made up of 14 amino acids. V was clipped by 4 bases and J by 8 bases; unmatched bases: 7. The CDR3 nucleotides are TGCGCCAGCAGCCTCAGGGGGGGCGAGGAAAAACTGTTTTTT. Protein sequence: CASSLRGGEEKLFF.

This clonotype was seen more than once but under ten times. The genes are TRBV6-1 and TRBJ2-5, with 7 bases identical to TRBD2. The DNA end lines up better with TRBJ2-7; the J call may be wrong. Germline CDR1 and CDR2: MNHNS and SASEGT. This CDR3 is built from 15 residues. The CDR3 loop reads CASSVAGLPTYEQYF. In DNA, the CDR3 is TGTGCCAGCAGTGTCGCGGGACTACCAACCTACGAGCAGTACTTC.

J is TRBJ1-3 and V is TRBV6-5; 10 bases match TRBD1. V trimming: 4 bases; J trimming: 4 bases; junction bases outside the gene matches: 4. CDR3 size: 15 residues. Germline V lookup: CDR1 MNHEY, CDR2 SVGAGI. CDR3 sequence: CASSSTGGSGNTIYF. The CDR3 DNA sequence: TGTGCCAGCAGTTCGACAGGGGGCTCCGGAAACACCATATATTTT.

In its sample, this clonotype is medium-sized. The V and J genes are TRBV27 and TRBJ2-5; weak D call: TRBD1 (7 bases). V was clipped by 11 bases and J by 5 bases, with 9 bases between them. The CDR3 contains 10 residues. The germline V gene encodes CDR1 MNHEY and CDR2 SMNVEV (reference sequence). CDR3 protein: CAAGGETQYF. CDR3 nucleotides: TGTGCCGCAGGGGGGGAGACCCAGTACTTC.

By its share, this clonotype is medium-sized. The chain is built from TRBV7-3 and TRBJ2-1; a weak D match, TRBD1 (5 bases). Near its end, the DNA agrees better with TRBJ2-7, so the J call may be wrong. This CDR3 has 15 amino acids. In germline, CDR1 is SGHTA, CDR2 FQGTGA. This chain's CDR3 is CASSLDNGAYNEQYF. The DNA for the CDR3 is TGTGCCAGCAGCTTAGACAATGGGGCCTACAATGAGCAGTACTTC.